The 23 T cell receptor beta chains given below trace back to one sample, sequenced in a study of blood T cell dynamics during melanoma immunotherapy. Time point here: pre-treatment baseline. Here immunoSEQ multiplex PCR was the method, and the copy in TCRdb shows in-frame clones only, minus some. Here the sample spans 1,800 or so clones, around 80% being singletons. The sequenced sample was blood, obtained from a patient treated with checkpoint blockade. These receptors were obtained from a human donor with melanoma.

J is TRBJ2-3 and V is TRBV25-1; 9 bases align to TRBD2. Looked up from germline, CDR1 is MGHDK and CDR2 is SYGVNS. The CDR3 has 16 amino acids. V lost 2 bases, J lost 2 bases, and 5 bases stayed unmatched. The CDR3 DNA reads as TGTGCCAGCAGTGAAATGGAGCGGGGGGCCACAGATACGCAGTATTTT. Encoded protein: CASSEMERGATDTQYF.

The V call is TRBV19, the J call TRBJ1-1, with TRBD1 matching over 9 bases. The CDR3 has 17 residues. The J segment lost 0 bases and the V segment lost 3 bases, leaving 8 bases of the junction unmatched. Germline V gene data show CDR1 as LNHDA and CDR2 as SQIVND (reference sequence). The CDR3 sequence is CASSIGTGRGMNTEAFF. The CDR3 DNA follows: TGTGCCAGTAGTATCGGGACAGGGAGAGGGATGAACACTGAAGCTTTCTTT.

The rearrangement links TRBV6-1 to TRBJ1-2, with 8 positions matching TRBD1. Germline trimming cut 0 bases from V and 4 bases from J; bases unmatched to any gene: 4. The CDR3 totals 15 residues. Germline V lookup: CDR1 MNHNS, CDR2 SASEGT. For the CDR3, the DNA is TGTGCCAGCAGTGAAGCCAGGGGGCCCCGCTATGGCTACACCTTC. Amino acids: CASSEARGPRYGYTF.

The J gene is TRBJ1-2, the V gene TRBV27; 10 bases map to TRBD1. V lost 5 bases to trimming and J lost 4 bases; unmatched junction nucleotides: 7. The germline CDR1 and CDR2 sequences are MNHEY and SMNVEV (reference sequence). The CDR3 totals 15 residues. CDR3 residues: CASSPRTGGIYGYTF. CDR3 coding DNA: TGTGCCAGCAGTCCTAGGACAGGGGGGATCTATGGCTACACCTTC.

This clone has more than one count but fewer than ten. This sequence joins TRBV28 and TRBJ1-3; 7 positions match TRBD1. V was pared by 2 bases and J by 1 base, with 11 bases of the junction left unmatched. This CDR3 has 18 residues. CDR1 is MDHEN, CDR2 SYDVKM, per germline. Here the CDR3 DNA reads TGTGCCAGCAGTTTAGGTCCGGCAGGGGGTAGGTCTGGAAACACCATATATTTT. This sequence encodes CASSLGPAGGRSGNTIYF.

This rearrangement joins TRBV2 to TRBJ1-2; 8 nucleotides match TRBD1. Germline V gene lookup returns CDR1 SNHLY and CDR2 FYNNEI. Losses at the gene ends were 6 bases for V and 4 bases for J; bases not matched to a gene: 7. The CDR3 contains 14 residues. The CDR3 here is CASSHGTGAYGYTF. DNA for the CDR3: TGTGCCAGCAGCCACGGGACAGGAGCCTATGGCTACACCTTC.

By proportion, this clone is large (0.1 to 1%). The rearrangement links TRBV7-9 to TRBJ2-2; 9 bases align to TRBD2. V was pared by 5 bases and J by 8 bases, with 18 bases of the junction left unmatched. The CDR3 extends over 18 amino acids. The germline V gene encodes CDR1 SEHNR and CDR2 FQNEAQ (reference sequence). The DNA for the CDR3 is TGTGCCAGCAGCCCCGGCGGGGCTAGCGGGGATAATTTAGGGGAGCTGTTTTTT. Protein: CASSPGGASGDNLGELFF.

This clone was seen more than once but under ten times. J is TRBJ1-5 and V is TRBV19, with TRBD1 matching 7 bases. CDR1 and CDR2 from the germline V gene are LNHDA and SQIVND (reference sequence). The trim removed 6 bases at V and 1 base at J, leaving 6 bases unmatched. The CDR3 has 15 amino acids. CDR3 in DNA: TGTGCCAGTAGAGCGACAGGGACGAGCAATCAGCCCCAGCATTTT. It encodes CASRATGTSNQPQHF.

The table lists this clone with a count of one. The V and J genes are TRBV6-1 and TRBJ1-4; TRBD1 might be the D (5 bases). Trimming cost V 0 bases and J 7 bases, with 12 bases left between them. The V gene's germline CDR1 is MNHNS and CDR2 SASEGT. The CDR3 runs 15 residues. CDR3 DNA sequence: TGTGCCAGCAGTGAAGCCGCGTCCGGGGGTGAAAAACTGTTTTTT. This encodes CASSEAASGGEKLFF.

The chain is built from TRBV6-1 and TRBJ1-6; D is possibly TRBD1 (6 bases). CDR1 is MNHNS and CDR2 is SASEGT in the germline V gene. The CDR3 has 16 residues. The ends were cut back, 4 bases at V and 2 bases at J, with 12 bases in the middle. For the CDR3, the DNA is TGTGCCAGCAGTGGAGGAGGGGGGGCCTATAATTCACCCCTCCACTTT. Translation: CASSGGGGAYNSPLHF.

This clone was observed a single time. The V gene is TRBV6-5, the J gene TRBJ1-4, with no clear D. Germline V CDR1 and CDR2: MNHEY, SVGAGI. CDR3 length equals 14 residues. The V end lost 0 bases, the J end lost 5 bases, and 7 bases lay between the germline ends. The CDR3 DNA reads as TGTGCCAGCAGTTACTCAGGCGGGAATGAAAAACTGTTTTTT. Its protein product is CASSYSGGNEKLFF.

This clone was picked up a small number of times. This chain links TRBV11-3 with TRBJ1-3; TRBD1 is a possible D gene (5 bases). Germline CDR1 reads SGHNT; CDR2 reads YENEEA. Trimming left V 0 bases short and J 0 bases short, with 9 bases between. This CDR3 comprises 16 residues. The CDR3 nucleotides read TGTGCCAGCAGCTTAGATGACAGCACCTCTGGAAACACCATATATTTT. It specifies CASSLDDSTSGNTIYF.

The chain is built from TRBV29-1 and TRBJ2-5; TRBD2 might be the D (5 bases). The V end was cut by 3 bases, the J end by 2 bases, with 10 bases between. This CDR3 is built from 13 residues. Germline V CDR1 and CDR2: SQVTM, ANQGSEA. CDR3 amino acids: CSVEGRLQETQYF. CDR3 nucleotides: TGCAGCGTTGAGGGCAGACTACAAGAGACCCAGTACTTC.

V usage is TRBV7-9 and J usage is TRBJ1-1, with D possibly being TRBD1 (5 bases). V lost 5 bases and J lost 1, with 11 bases in between. Per the germline V gene, CDR1 is SEHNR and CDR2 is FQNEAQ (reference sequence). CDR3 length: 14 residues. In DNA form, the CDR3 reads TGTGCCAGCAGCCCAATCCAGGGGAACACTGAAGCTTTCTTT. Amino acid sequence: CASSPIQGNTEAFF.

The rearrangement links TRBV27 to TRBJ1-1; TRBD1 might be the D (5 bases). Trimming took 5 bases from V and 5 from J, leaving 12 bases between them. CDR1 is MNHEY and CDR2 is SMNVEV in the germline V gene (reference sequence). CDR3 length: 13 residues. The CDR3 sequence is CASSRRERTEAFF. CDR3 DNA: TGTGCCAGCAGTCGCAGGGAGAGGACTGAAGCTTTCTTT.

This clone turned up a few times. This chain joins TRBV5-4 and TRBJ1-2, with TRBD1 matching over 10 bases. CDR3 length equals 16 residues. Germline lookup yields CDR1 SGHNT and CDR2 YYREEE (reference sequence). V lost 2 bases to trimming and J lost 8 bases; unmatched junction nucleotides: 12. CDR3 in DNA: TGTGCCAGCAGCTTATACGCCGGGACAGGGGCGGTCGGCTACACCTTC. Translating it yields CASSLYAGTGAVGYTF.

This sequence joins TRBV7-9 and TRBJ2-5; 8 bases line up with TRBD2. Germline V gene lookup returns CDR1 SEHNR and CDR2 FQNEAQ (reference sequence). This CDR3 has 15 amino acids. With V trimmed by 5 bases and J by 3 bases, 8 bases remained unmatched. The CDR3 bases are TGTGCCAGCAGCCCCTCGCGGGGGGCGGAAGAGACCCAGTACTTC. Translated: CASSPSRGAEETQYF.

This sequence joins TRBV6-6 and TRBJ1-2, with TRBD1 identical over 11 bases. Trimming took 2 bases from V and 5 from J; bases not matched to a gene: 7. The CDR3 sequence is 16 residues long. Germline assignment: CDR1 MNHNY and CDR2 SVGAGI (reference sequence). This CDR3 is CASSYPTGTGGYGYTF. The DNA of the CDR3 is TGTGCCAGCAGTTACCCTACAGGGACAGGGGGTTATGGCTACACCTTC.

The V gene is TRBV11-2, the J gene TRBJ2-7; D not resolved. The V end lost 5 bases, the J end lost 0 bases, and 11 bases lay between the germline ends. This CDR3 has 14 amino acids. Germline CDR1 is SGHAT and CDR2 is FQNNGV. CDR3 sequence reads: CASSHGWPSYEQYF. Written as DNA, the CDR3 is TGTGCCAGCAGCCACGGTTGGCCCTCCTACGAGCAGTACTTC. Based on the CDR3 plus reference TRBV11-2 and TRBJ2-7, the full variable domain is EAGVAQSPRYKIIEKRQSVAFWCNPISGHATLYWYQQILGQGPKLLIQFQNNGVVDDSQLPKDRFSAERLKGVDSTLKIQPAKLEDSAVYLCASSHGWPSYEQYFGPGTRLTVT.

This clone showed up just once. This rearrangement joins TRBV7-2 to TRBJ2-1; the D gene could be TRBD1 or TRBD2 (6 bases each). CDR1 is SGHTA and CDR2 is FQGNSA in the germline V gene. CDR3 length equals 15 residues. Deletions cut 2 bases from V and 8 bases from J, with 16 bases between. DNA of the CDR3: TGTGCCAGCAGCTTAAATGCGCTCGGGGGCGATGAGCAGTTCTTC. Protein: CASSLNALGGDEQFF.

The genes are TRBV5-1 and TRBJ2-1, with 10 bases that match TRBD2. The ends lost 0 bases at V and 9 bases at J; junction bases unmatched: 6. This CDR3 spans 15 amino acids. The germline CDR1 and CDR2 sequences are SGHRS and YFSETQ. CDR3 in DNA: TGCGCCAGCAGCTTGGAAGCTAGCGGGGGAGCTGAGCAGTTCTTC. Translating it yields CASSLEASGGAEQFF.

The chain's CDR3 is CASSKDFNYGYTF. CDR3 bases: TGTGCCAGCAGTAAGGACTTCAACTATGGCTACACCTTC. V and J are TRBV5-5 and TRBJ1-2; the D is unclear. V was pared by 5 bases and J by 2 bases, with 10 bases between. This CDR3 is 13 amino acids long. CDR1 and CDR2 (germline): SGHKS, YYEKEE (reference sequence).

J is TRBJ1-1 and V is TRBV7-9; 10 nucleotides line up with TRBD1. In germline, CDR1 is SEHNR, CDR2 FQNEAQ (reference sequence). Losses at the gene ends were 3 bases for V and 8 bases for J; bases not matched to a gene: 3. The length of the CDR3 is 13 residues. CDR3 residues: CASSFGDRGEAFF. CDR3 in DNA: TGTGCCAGCAGCTTCGGGGACAGGGGAGAAGCTTTCTTT.